A selection of T cell receptor beta chains follows, all from one sample in a study of regulatory T cells in long-lasting Graves disease. One entry per CDR3 protein, called by TCRdb with MiXCR from the multiplex PCR reads. The sample carries about 620,000 distinct CDR3 sequences, 16% recorded once. This sample was also put to use in a study of T cells in Graves' hyperthyroidism and ophthalmopathy.

Sequenced material: peripheral blood mononuclear cells (PBMCs), taken at new diagnosis, from a patient treated with antithyroid drugs. The receptors stem from a woman aged 30 to 39 with Graves disease. CDR3s include the opening cysteine and the closing phenylalanine or tryptophan. Each record gives: V gene, clone size, CDR3 length, J gene, D gene, CDR3 DNA, CDR3 protein. A D gene is named only where the DNA matches it firmly. Clone size, where shown, is once, few, many, or a class for clones that have expanded.

TRBV3-1	NA	16	TRBJ2-5	NA	TGTGCCAGCAGCCAAGGGACACAAGTTCTCCAAGAGACCCAGTACTTC	CASSQGTQVLQETQYF
TRBV11-3	few	15	TRBJ2-3	NA	TGTGCCAGCAGCCCGGGAGCGACCCAGACAGATACGCAGTATTTT	CASSPGATQTDTQYF
TRBV5-1	NA	12	TRBJ2-3	NA	TGCGCCTGCAGTTCCGGTACAGATACGCAGTATTTT	CACSSGTDTQYF
TRBV3-1	NA	15	TRBJ2-1	TRBD2	TGTGCCAGCAGCCTAGGGACTAGCGGTACCAATGAGCAGTTCTTC	CASSLGTSGTNEQFF
TRBV6-1	NA	15	TRBJ2-7	TRBD2	TGTGCCAGCAGTCGACCGGGACTAGCGATCAACGAGCAGTACTTC	CASSRPGLAINEQYF
TRBV7-2	many	16	TRBJ2-1	TRBD2	TGTGCCAGCAGCTCGATACAACTAGCGGGGCTCAATGAGCAGTTCTTC	CASSSIQLAGLNEQFF
TRBV19	many	14	TRBJ2-5	NA	TGTGCCAGTAGTATTCCGGCGGCGGGGGAGACCCAGTACTTC	CASSIPAAGETQYF
TRBV20-1	many	15	TRBJ2-1	TRBD2	TGCAGCCCGAGGCGGGCTAGCGGGAGGTACAATGAGCAGTTCTTC	CSPRRASGRYNEQFF
TRBV10-3	NA	16	TRBJ2-1	TRBD1	TGTGCCATCAGTGAACCCGGACAGGGGTCCTACAATGAGCAGTTCTTC	CAISEPGQGSYNEQFF
TRBV7-9	few	18	TRBJ2-3	TRBD2	TGTGCCAGCAGCTTAGGACTAGCGGGAGGCCGACAGGCAGATACGCAGTATTTT	CASSLGLAGGRQADTQYF
TRBV3-1	NA	13	TRBJ1-1	NA	TGTGCCAGCAGCCAAGTTGCAGCCACTGAAGCTTTCTTT	CASSQVAATEAFF
TRBV19	NA	15	TRBJ1-3	NA	TGTGCCAGTTGTGAACCGCCGCCCTCTGGAAACACCATATATTTT	CASCEPPPSGNTIYF
TRBV20-1	NA	14	TRBJ1-2	TRBD1	TGCAGTGCGATAGACAGGGTCTTTAACTATGGCTACACCTTC	CSAIDRVFNYGYTF
TRBV11-2	NA	16	TRBJ2-5	NA	TGTGCCAGCAGCCATCTCGGGACACGGTCTATTGAGACCCAGTACTTC	CASSHLGTRSIETQYF
TRBV2	many	15	TRBJ2-7	TRBD1	TGTGCCAGCATTGAGGAGGACAGGGCCGGTCCCGAGCAGTACTTC	CASIEEDRAGPEQYF
TRBV5-1	few	14	TRBJ2-7	TRBD1	TGCGCCAGCAGCTTGGTGACAGGGGGGTACGAGCAGTACTTC	CASSLVTGGYEQYF